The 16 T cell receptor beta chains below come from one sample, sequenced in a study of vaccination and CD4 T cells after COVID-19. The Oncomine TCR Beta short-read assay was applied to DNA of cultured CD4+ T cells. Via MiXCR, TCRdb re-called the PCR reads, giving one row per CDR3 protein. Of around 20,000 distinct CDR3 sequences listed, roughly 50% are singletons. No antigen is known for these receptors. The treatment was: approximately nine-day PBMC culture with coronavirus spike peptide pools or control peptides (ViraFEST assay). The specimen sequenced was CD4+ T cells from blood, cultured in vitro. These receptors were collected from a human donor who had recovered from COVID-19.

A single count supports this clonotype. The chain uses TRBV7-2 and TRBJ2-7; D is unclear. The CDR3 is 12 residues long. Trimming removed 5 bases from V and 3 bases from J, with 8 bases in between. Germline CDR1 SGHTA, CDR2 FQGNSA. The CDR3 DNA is TGTGCCAGCAGCCCGGGTCACTACGAGCAGTACTTC. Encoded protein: CASSPGHYEQYF. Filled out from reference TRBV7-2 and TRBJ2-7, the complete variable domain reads GAGVSQSPSNKVTEKGKDVELRCDPISGHTALYWYRQSLGQGLEFLIYFQGNSAPDKSGLPSDRFSAERTGGSVSTLTIQRTQQEDSAVYLCASSPGHYEQYFGPGTRLTVT.

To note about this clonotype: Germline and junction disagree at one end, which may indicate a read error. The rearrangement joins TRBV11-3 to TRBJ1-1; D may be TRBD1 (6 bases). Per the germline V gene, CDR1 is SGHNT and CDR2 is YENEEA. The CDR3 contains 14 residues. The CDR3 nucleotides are TGTGCCAGCAGCCGCGGGACACCGAACCCTGAAGCTTTCTTT. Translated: CASSRGTPNPEAFF.

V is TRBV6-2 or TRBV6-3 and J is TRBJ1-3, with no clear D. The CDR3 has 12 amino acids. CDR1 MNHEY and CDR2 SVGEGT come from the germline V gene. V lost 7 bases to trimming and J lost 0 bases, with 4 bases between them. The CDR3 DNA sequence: TGTGCCAGCAAGGGCTCTGGAAACACCATATATTTT. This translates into CASKGSGNTIYF.

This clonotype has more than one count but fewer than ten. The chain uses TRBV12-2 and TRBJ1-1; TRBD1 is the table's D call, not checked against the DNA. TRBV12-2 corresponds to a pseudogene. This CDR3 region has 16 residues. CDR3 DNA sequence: TGTGCAAGTCGCCTGGGACAGGACTACATGAACACTGAAGCTTTCTTT. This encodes CASRLGQDYMNTEAFF.

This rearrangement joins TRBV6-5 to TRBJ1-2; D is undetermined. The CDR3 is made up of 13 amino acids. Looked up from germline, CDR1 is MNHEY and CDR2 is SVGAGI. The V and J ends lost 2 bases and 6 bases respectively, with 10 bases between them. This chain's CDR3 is CASSYDGANGYTF. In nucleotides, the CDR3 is TGTGCCAGCAGTTACGACGGAGCCAATGGCTACACCTTC.

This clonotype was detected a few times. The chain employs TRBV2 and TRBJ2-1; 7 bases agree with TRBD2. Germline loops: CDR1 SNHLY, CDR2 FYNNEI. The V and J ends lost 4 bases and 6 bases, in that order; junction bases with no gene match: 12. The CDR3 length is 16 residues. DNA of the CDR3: TGTGCCAGCAGTGGGGGAGGGCCTAGCGCCCGCAATGAGCAGTTCTTC. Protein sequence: CASSGGGPSARNEQFF.

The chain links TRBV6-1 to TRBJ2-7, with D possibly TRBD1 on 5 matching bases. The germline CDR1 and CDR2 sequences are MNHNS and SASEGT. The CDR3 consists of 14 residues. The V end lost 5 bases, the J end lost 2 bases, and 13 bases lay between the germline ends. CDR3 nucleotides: TGTGCCAGCAGTACAGACAGTGTAGCCTACGAGCAGTACTTC. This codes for CASSTDSVAYEQYF.

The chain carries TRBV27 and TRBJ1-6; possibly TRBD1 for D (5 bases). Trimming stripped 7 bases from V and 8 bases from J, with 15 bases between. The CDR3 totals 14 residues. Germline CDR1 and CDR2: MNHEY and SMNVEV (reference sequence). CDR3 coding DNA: TGTGCCAGCACCCTCGGCAGGGAACATTCACCCCTCCACTTT. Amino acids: CASTLGREHSPLHF.

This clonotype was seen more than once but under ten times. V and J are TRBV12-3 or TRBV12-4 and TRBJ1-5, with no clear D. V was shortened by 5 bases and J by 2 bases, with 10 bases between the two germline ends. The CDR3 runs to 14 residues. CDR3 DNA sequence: TGTGCCAGCAGTCTATCTGGGGGCAATCAGCCCCAGCATTTT. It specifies CASSLSGGNQPQHF.

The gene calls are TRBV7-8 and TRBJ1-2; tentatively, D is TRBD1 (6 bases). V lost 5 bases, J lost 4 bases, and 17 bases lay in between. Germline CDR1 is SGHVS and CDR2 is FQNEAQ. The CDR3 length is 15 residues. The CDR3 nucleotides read TGTGCCAGCAGCCCTATACAGGGAACTCGCTATGGCTACACCTTC. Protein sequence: CASSPIQGTRYGYTF.

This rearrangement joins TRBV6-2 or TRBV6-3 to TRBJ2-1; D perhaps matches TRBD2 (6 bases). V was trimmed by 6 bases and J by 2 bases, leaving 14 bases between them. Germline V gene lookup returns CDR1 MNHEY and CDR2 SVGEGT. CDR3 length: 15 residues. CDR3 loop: CASSLNLAAYNEQFF. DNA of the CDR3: TGTGCCAGCAGCCTAAATTTAGCGGCCTACAATGAGCAGTTCTTC.

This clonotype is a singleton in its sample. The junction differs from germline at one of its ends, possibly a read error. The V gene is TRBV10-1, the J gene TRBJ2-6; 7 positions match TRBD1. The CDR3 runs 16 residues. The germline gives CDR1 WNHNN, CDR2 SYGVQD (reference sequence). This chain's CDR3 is CASGDRDPSGANVLTF. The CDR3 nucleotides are TGCGCCAGCGGTGACAGGGATCCCTCTGGGGCCAACGTCCTGACTTTC.

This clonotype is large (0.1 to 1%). CDR3 sequence (DNA): TGTGCCATCAGTGATGGAGGGAACACTGAAGCTTTCTTT. Translating gives CAISDGGNTEAFF. The chain employs TRBV10-3 and TRBJ1-1; D not resolved. The CDR3 extends over 13 amino acids. CDR1 is ENHRY, CDR2 SYGVKD, per germline. The ends were cut back, 3 bases at V and 1 base at J, with 6 bases in the middle.

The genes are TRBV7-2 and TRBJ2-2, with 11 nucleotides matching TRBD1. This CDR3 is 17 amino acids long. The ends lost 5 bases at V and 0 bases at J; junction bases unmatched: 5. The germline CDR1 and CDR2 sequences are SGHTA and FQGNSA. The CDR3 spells CASSPWTGGANTGELFF. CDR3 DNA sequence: TGTGCCAGCAGCCCCTGGACAGGGGGCGCGAACACCGGGGAGCTGTTTTTT. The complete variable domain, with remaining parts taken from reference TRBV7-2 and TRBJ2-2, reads GAGVSQSPSNKVTEKGKDVELRCDPISGHTALYWYRQSLGQGLEFLIYFQGNSAPDKSGLPSDRFSAERTGGSVSTLTIQRTQQEDSAVYLCASSPWTGGANTGELFFGEGSRLTVL.

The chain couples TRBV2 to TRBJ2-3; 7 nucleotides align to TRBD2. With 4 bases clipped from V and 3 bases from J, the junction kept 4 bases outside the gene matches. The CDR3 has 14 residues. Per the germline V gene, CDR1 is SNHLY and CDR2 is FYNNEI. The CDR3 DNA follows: TGTGCCAGCAGTGTTCAGGGAGGGACAGATACGCAGTATTTT. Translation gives CASSVQGGTDTQYF. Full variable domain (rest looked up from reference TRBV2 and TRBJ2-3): EPEVTQTPSHQVTQMGQEVILRCVPISNHLYFYWYRQILGQKVEFLVSFYNNEISEKSEIFDDQFSVERPDGSNFTLKIRSTKLEDSAMYFCASSVQGGTDTQYFGPGTRLTVL.

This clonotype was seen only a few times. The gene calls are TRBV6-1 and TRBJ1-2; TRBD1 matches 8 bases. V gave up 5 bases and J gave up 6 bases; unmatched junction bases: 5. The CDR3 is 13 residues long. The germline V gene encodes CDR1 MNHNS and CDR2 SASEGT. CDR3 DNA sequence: TGTGCCAGCAGTAACACAGGGGGAAATGGCTACACCTTC. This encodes CASSNTGGNGYTF.